This T cell receptor beta chain came from a study of early stage breast cancer tumors. At the level of the study: Seven to nine ER+/PR+/HER2- tumors were invasive ductal; a few were invasive lobular. Each sample averaged approximately 10-fold read coverage. Study-wide findings and caveats: Tumors had about 2.5-fold higher T cell density and higher clonality than adjacent normal breast tissue. Most shared enriched TCRB sequences were commonly generated ones.

Using immunoSEQ multiplex PCR, the repertoire was profiled, and TCRdb retains in-frame clones only, with some absent. The sample carries about 36,000 clones, 70% to 85% recorded once. As regards this clone: Its matching antigen is unknown.

Material: blood. This TCR was sampled from a person in their sixties or seventies with breast cancer.

The CDR3 DNA reads TGTGCCAGCAGTTTAGTGACTAGCGGGTACAATGAGCAGTTCTTC. It codes for CASSLVTSGYNEQFF. The V and J genes are TRBV27 and TRBJ2-1; 10 bases align to TRBD2. Trimming removed 2 bases from V and 4 bases from J; junction bases left unmatched: 2. Germline V gene data show CDR1 as MNHEY and CDR2 as SMNVEV (reference sequence). The CDR3 runs 15 residues.